This TCR beta chain was profiled in a study of chronic HIV infection and antiretroviral therapy. TCRdb re-called the 5' RACE reads with MiXCR, one entry per CDR3 protein. The repertoire holds more than 30,000 distinct CDR3 sequences, under 9.5% seen once, with roughly 2.7% in the top ten. Germline CDR1 MNHEY, CDR2 SMNVEV (reference sequence). V lost 5 bases, J lost 2 bases, and 3 bases stayed unmatched. The CDR3 loop spans 14 amino acids. This clonotype was observed many times. This sequence joins TRBV27 and TRBJ1-1; 9 nucleotides align to TRBD1. This clonotype originated in an adult who had HIV and had not received antiretroviral therapy, or was an uninfected healthy control (not recorded which). The sample taken for sequencing was peripheral blood. The DNA for the CDR3 is TGTGCCAGCAGTCCACAGGGGGCTAACACTGAAGCTTTCTTT. Encoded protein: CASSPQGANTEAFF.